This T cell receptor beta chain is from a study of shared clonotypes between healthy human individuals. Across the study: Plates per donor: three CD4 naive, three CD4 memory, two CD8 naive, one CD8 memory.

Deep level was the assay's run setting. This table comes from immunoSEQ multiplex PCR, and its TCRdb copy is limited to in-frame clones, with some not included. In the table there are more than 2,000,000 clones, more than 85% of which are singletons. The CDR3 totals 16 residues. The V end was cut by 7 bases, the J end by 0 bases, with 16 bases between. Per the germline V gene, CDR1 is MDHEN and CDR2 is SYDVKM. The study, taken as a whole, reports: The low donor count limited represented genetic and exposure-history diversity.

For this clone: The antigen remains undetermined.

The sequence came from a man between 18 and 29 years old in good health. Some clones in this sample may be carry-over from other donors' samples. The specimen was naive CD4+ T cells from PBMCs. Sample subset: CD45RA+ positively selected. The chain has TRBV28 and TRBJ1-3, with D unresolved. CDR3 nucleotides: TGTGCCAGCATCATGGGTTTCTACAGCTCTGGAAACACCATATATTTT. Its translation is CASIMGFYSSGNTIYF.